The 18 T cell receptor beta chains below were found in one sample sequenced in a study of lymphopenia after photon versus proton radiotherapy (dated by TCRdb to about 2019). Library construction relied on the immunoSEQ multiplex PCR assay. TCRdb obtained this table from immuneACCESS and retained in-frame rearrangements with V and J assigned. These tables miss some clones; where compared with another copy, unresolved V genes account for less than half of the shortfall, and the remainder is unexplained. The sample contains 60,000 to 75,000 clones, approximately 83% of them found a single time. The ten top clones hold approximately 2% of the sample. The sequenced sample was peripheral blood, obtained from a patient treated with photon-based radiotherapy. The receptors come from a man in his forties with gastric cancer.

The rearrangement links TRBV4-3 to TRBJ2-7, with TRBD2 as a possible D gene (6 bases). The germline V gene encodes CDR1 LGHNA and CDR2 YSLEER. The CDR3 length is 16 residues. The V gene lost 0 bases and the J gene lost 6 bases, with 18 bases spanning the gap. The CDR3 DNA reads TGCGCCAGCAGCCAAGATCTGGGGGGAGGCTATTCCGAGCAGTACTTC. Translated: CASSQDLGGGYSEQYF.

The chain links TRBV4-3 to TRBJ2-7; no firm D call. The V end was cut by 5 bases, the J end by 1 base, with 9 bases between. Germline-derived CDR1 and CDR2 are LGHNA and YSLEER. The CDR3 sequence is 13 residues long. The CDR3 DNA reads as TGCGCCAGCAGCGTAAGTCAGTCCTACGAGCAGTACTTC. It is translated as CASSVSQSYEQYF.

The chain couples TRBV6-6 to TRBJ2-7, with 9 bases that match TRBD1. Germline trimming cut 0 bases from V and 5 bases from J; bases unmatched to any gene: 5. This CDR3 spans 15 amino acids. Per the germline V gene, CDR1 is MNHNY and CDR2 is SVGAGI (reference sequence). CDR3 bases: TGTGCCAGCAGTTACTCCCAGGACAGGGGAAACGAGCAGTACTTC. Translation gives CASSYSQDRGNEQYF.

The V call is TRBV11-1, the J call TRBJ2-1; TRBD1 aligns across 9 bases. V lost 5 bases to trimming and J lost 9 bases; unmatched junction nucleotides: 5. Germline CDR1 is SGHAT and CDR2 is FQDESV (reference sequence). CDR3 length equals 13 residues. CDR3 region: CASSPHRGLEQFF. In nucleotides, the CDR3 is TGTGCCAGCAGCCCCCACAGGGGGCTTGAGCAGTTCTTC.

The chain joins TRBV6-5 to TRBJ1-4; a possible D gene is TRBD1 (5 bases). From germline, CDR1 is MNHEY and CDR2 SVGAGI. This CDR3 is built from 13 residues. Trimming left V 5 bases short and J 16 bases short, with 20 bases between. The CDR3, as DNA: TGTGCCAGCAGTCGCGGGGGGGATGAAAAAAAGTTTTTT. This encodes CASSRGGDEKKFF.

The V and J genes are TRBV7-3 and TRBJ2-1, with D perhaps TRBD2 (6 bases). From germline, CDR1 is SGHTA and CDR2 FQGTGA. V was pared by 8 bases and J by 7 bases, with 15 bases between. The CDR3 spans 13 residues. CDR3 nucleotides: TGTGCCAGCGCACGCTTCGGGGGAAATGAGCAGTTCTTC. It translates to CASARFGGNEQFF.

The gene calls are TRBV9 and TRBJ2-2; 9 bases match TRBD2. The germline CDR1 and CDR2 sequences are SGDLS and YYNGEE. Trimming removed 0 bases from V and 7 bases from J; junction bases left unmatched: 7. The CDR3 totals 16 residues. CDR3 protein: CASSVGLAERGGELFF. In DNA form, the CDR3 reads TGTGCCAGCAGCGTAGGACTAGCGGAGAGGGGCGGGGAGCTGTTTTTT.

The V and J genes are TRBV2 and TRBJ2-7; possible D gene TRBD2, 5 bases. Trimming removed 11 bases at V and 2 bases at J, with 13 bases between. There are 12 residues in the CDR3. Germline V CDR1 and CDR2: SNHLY, FYNNEI. The CDR3 sequence: CAEGRSTYEQYF. The CDR3 DNA follows: TGTGCCGAGGGAAGATCGACCTACGAGCAGTACTTC.

The genes are TRBV6-1 and TRBJ1-1; D is ambiguous. Germline V gene lookup returns CDR1 MNHNS and CDR2 SASEGT. Trimming pared 11 bases from V and 5 bases from J, leaving 15 bases between. CDR3 length equals 12 residues. CDR3 residues: CAAGEGTTEAFF. CDR3 nucleotide sequence: TGTGCCGCGGGTGAGGGAACAACTGAAGCTTTCTTT.

The chain carries TRBV11-2 and TRBJ1-1, with 8 bases that match TRBD1. Germline V gene data show CDR1 as SGHAT and CDR2 as FQNNGV. CDR3 size: 15 residues. V lost 7 bases and J lost 0; bases outside the gene matches: 7. CDR3 bases: TGTGCCAGCACCAAGACAGGGGCCATGAACACTGAAGCTTTCTTT. As protein: CASTKTGAMNTEAFF.

The CDR3 bases are TGTGCCAGCAGTCCAGTCCAGGGGGTGGACGAGCAGTACTTC. Residues: CASSPVQGVDEQYF. The chain recombines TRBV6-6 with TRBJ2-7; 7 nucleotides align to TRBD1. The germline gives CDR1 MNHNY, CDR2 SVGAGI (reference sequence). The trim removed 5 bases at V and 5 bases at J, leaving 9 bases unmatched. The CDR3 sequence is 14 residues long.

The chain links TRBV15 to TRBJ1-1, with unresolved D. CDR1 and CDR2 from the germline V gene are LNHNV and YYDKDF (reference sequence). Deletions cut 0 bases from V and 5 bases from J, with 10 bases between. The CDR3 covers 14 residues. The CDR3 coding sequence is TGTGCCACCAGCAGAGATCGGGGTTTTACTGAAGCTTTCTTT. This encodes CATSRDRGFTEAFF.

The chain couples TRBV16 to TRBJ1-5, with 9 bases identical to TRBD1. The CDR3 extends over 18 amino acids. With 2 bases clipped from V and 1 base from J, the junction kept 9 bases outside the gene matches. Germline V gives CDR1 KGHSY, CDR2 FQNENV. DNA of the CDR3: TGTGCCAGCAGCCAAACCGGGACAGGGAAGGAGAGCAATCAGCCCCAGCATTTT. This sequence encodes CASSQTGTGKESNQPQHF.

CDR3 loop: CASSAGRFEAFF. Written as DNA, the CDR3 is TGTGCCAGCAGCGCAGGACGGTTTGAAGCTTTCTTT. This chain connects TRBV2 to TRBJ1-1, with unresolved D. This CDR3 is built from 12 residues. CDR1 and CDR2 from the germline V gene are SNHLY and FYNNEI. V was trimmed by 6 bases and J by 7 bases, leaving 12 bases between them.

DNA of the CDR3: TGTGCCAGCTCCCCCGCCGGAGTCCAGGGGAGGATCGGGATCGGGCAGTTCTTC. Protein: CASSPAGVQGRIGIGQFF. The chain employs TRBV18 and TRBJ2-1; D is perhaps TRBD1 or TRBD2 (6 bases each). The CDR3 totals 18 residues. Trimming shortened V by 6 bases and J by 12 bases, and 33 bases separated the two germline ends. Germline assignment: CDR1 KGHSH and CDR2 LQKENI.

The chain is built from TRBV9 and TRBJ2-3; D unresolved. Germline CDR1 reads SGDLS; CDR2 reads YYNGEE. The CDR3 consists of 15 residues. Trimming removed 0 bases from V and 3 bases from J, with 11 bases in between. The CDR3 protein is CASSVGPSTTDTQYF. The CDR3 DNA reads as TGTGCCAGCAGCGTAGGCCCATCAACGACAGATACGCAGTATTTT.

The chain couples TRBV7-9 to TRBJ2-7; D not certain. Trimming took 1 base from V and 3 from J, leaving 10 bases between them. Germline-derived CDR1 and CDR2 are SEHNR and FQNEAQ (reference sequence). There are 14 residues in the CDR3. CDR3 region: CASSLGPTGYEQYF. The CDR3 DNA follows: TGTGCCAGCAGCTTAGGTCCAACCGGCTACGAGCAGTACTTC.

This chain links TRBV2 with TRBJ2-5; tentative D call: TRBD2 (6 bases). Germline V gives CDR1 SNHLY, CDR2 FYNNEI. CDR3 length: 16 residues. The V gene lost 6 bases and the J gene lost 2 bases, with 19 bases spanning the gap. CDR3 DNA sequence: TGTGCCAGCAGCGCTTCTAGCCTTGGGGGGCAAGAGACCCAGTACTTC. As protein: CASSASSLGGQETQYF.